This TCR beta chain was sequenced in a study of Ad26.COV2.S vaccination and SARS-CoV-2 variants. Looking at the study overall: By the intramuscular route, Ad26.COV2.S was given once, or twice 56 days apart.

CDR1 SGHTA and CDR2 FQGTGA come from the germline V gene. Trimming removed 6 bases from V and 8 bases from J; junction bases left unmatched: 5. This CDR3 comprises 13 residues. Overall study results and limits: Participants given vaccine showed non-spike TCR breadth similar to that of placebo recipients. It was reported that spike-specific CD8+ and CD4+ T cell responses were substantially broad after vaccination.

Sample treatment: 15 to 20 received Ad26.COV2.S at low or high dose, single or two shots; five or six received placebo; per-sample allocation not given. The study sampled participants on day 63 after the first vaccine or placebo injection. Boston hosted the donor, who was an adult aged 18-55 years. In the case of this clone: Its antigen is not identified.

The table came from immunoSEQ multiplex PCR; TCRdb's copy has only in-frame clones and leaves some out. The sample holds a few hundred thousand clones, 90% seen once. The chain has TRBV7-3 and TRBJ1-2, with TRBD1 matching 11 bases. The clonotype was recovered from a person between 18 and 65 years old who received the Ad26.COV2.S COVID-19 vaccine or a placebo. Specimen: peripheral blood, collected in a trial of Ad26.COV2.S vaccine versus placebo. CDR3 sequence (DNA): TGTGCCAGCAGTTCCGGGACAGGGGGAGGCTACACCTTC. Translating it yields CASSSGTGGGYTF.